This T cell receptor (beta chain) originates from a study of T cells and Merkel cell carcinoma outcomes. The repertoire was sequenced with immunoSEQ multiplex PCR; TCRdb's copy has only in-frame clones and lacks some. The sample yields some 19,000 clones, 82% seen once. In this sample, this clone turned up once. The TCR was taken from a human donor with Merkel cell carcinoma. Material: tumor tissue from Merkel cell carcinoma.

The CDR3: CASLFRALNTEAFF. In DNA, the CDR3 is TGTGCCAGTTTGTTTCGGGCTCTGAACACTGAAGCTTTCTTT. The chain carries TRBV6-6 and TRBJ1-1, with D unresolved. CDR3 length: 14 residues. Germline V CDR1 and CDR2: MNHNY, SVGAGI (reference sequence). V dropped 9 bases and J dropped 0 bases, with 14 bases sitting between them.